This TCR beta chain was documented in a study of cytomegalovirus exposure and HLA in healthy donors. Study overall: For the roughly 400 genotyped donors, more than 65% fell within the Caucasian-associated ancestry cluster.

Vbeta (60) and Jbeta (13) primers were used in the PCR. The repertoire was sequenced with immunoSEQ multiplex PCR; TCRdb's copy has only in-frame clones and lacks some. The sample has tens of thousands of clones; just over 70% are singletons. This CDR3 region has 14 residues. Germline lookup yields CDR1 SGHRS and CDR2 YFSETQ. Trimming took off 0 bases at V and 2 bases at J, with 5 bases between the two ends. As regards this clone: Its specificity is not known.

The study, taken as a whole, reports: According to the study, roughly 160 TCR beta chains were cytomegalovirus-associated. Available immune exposure information was restricted to CMV serostatus only.

The chain employs TRBV5-1 and TRBJ1-4, with D unresolved. The TCR was taken from a man aged 55-75 years in good health and CMV-seropositive. Sequenced: PBMCs. CDR3 loop: CASSLGQTNEKLFF. DNA of the CDR3: TGCGCCAGCAGCTTGGGTCAGACTAATGAAAAACTGTTTTTT.